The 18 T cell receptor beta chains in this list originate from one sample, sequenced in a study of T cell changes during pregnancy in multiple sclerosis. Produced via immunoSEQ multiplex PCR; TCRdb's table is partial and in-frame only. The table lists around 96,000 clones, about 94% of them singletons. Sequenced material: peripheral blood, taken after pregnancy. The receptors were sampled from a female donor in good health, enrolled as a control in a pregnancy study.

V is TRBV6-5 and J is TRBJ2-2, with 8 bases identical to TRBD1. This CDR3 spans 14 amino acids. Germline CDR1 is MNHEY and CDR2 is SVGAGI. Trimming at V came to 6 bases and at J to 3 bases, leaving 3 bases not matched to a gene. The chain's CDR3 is CASRRQGYTGELFF. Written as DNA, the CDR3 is TGTGCCAGCAGGAGACAGGGGTACACCGGGGAGCTGTTTTTT.

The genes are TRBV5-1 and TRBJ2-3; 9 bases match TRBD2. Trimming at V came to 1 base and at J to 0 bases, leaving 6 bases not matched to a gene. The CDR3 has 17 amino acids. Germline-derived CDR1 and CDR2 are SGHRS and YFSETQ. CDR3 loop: CASSLPSSGTSTDTQYF. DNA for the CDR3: TGCGCCAGCAGCTTGCCCTCTAGCGGGACTAGCACAGATACGCAGTATTTT.

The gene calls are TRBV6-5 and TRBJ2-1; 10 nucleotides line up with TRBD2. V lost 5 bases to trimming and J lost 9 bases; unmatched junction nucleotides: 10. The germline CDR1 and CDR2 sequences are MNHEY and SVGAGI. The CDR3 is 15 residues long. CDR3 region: CASSTRAGGPFEQFF. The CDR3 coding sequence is TGTGCCAGCAGTACGCGAGCGGGAGGGCCTTTTGAGCAGTTCTTC.

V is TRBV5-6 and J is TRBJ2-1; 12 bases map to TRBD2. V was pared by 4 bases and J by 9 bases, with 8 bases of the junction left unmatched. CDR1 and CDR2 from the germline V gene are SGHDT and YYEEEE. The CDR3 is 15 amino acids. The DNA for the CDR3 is TGTGCCAGCAGCCCCCTAGCGGGAGGGGGTAGTGAGCAGTTCTTC. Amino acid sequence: CASSPLAGGGSEQFF. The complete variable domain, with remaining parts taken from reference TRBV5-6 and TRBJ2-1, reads DAGVTQSPTHLIKTRGQQVTLRCSPKSGHDTVSWYQQALGQGPQFIFQYYEEEERQRGNFPDRFSGHQFPNYSSELNVNALLLGDSALYLCASSPLAGGGSEQFFGPGTRLTVL.

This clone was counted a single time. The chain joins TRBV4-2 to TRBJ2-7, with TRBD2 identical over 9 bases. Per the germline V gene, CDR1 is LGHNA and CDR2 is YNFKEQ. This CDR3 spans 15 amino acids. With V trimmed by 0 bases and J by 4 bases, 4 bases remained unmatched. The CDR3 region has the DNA TGTGCCAGCAGCCAAGACCTAGCGGGGCATTACGAGCAGTACTTC. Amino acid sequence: CASSQDLAGHYEQYF.

DNA of the CDR3: TGTGCCAGCAGTTACCAGGGTCGGGAGCAGTACTTC. Encoded protein: CASSYQGREQYF. The chain carries TRBV27 and TRBJ2-7; D perhaps matches TRBD1 (5 bases). Looked up from germline, CDR1 is MNHEY and CDR2 is SMNVEV (reference sequence). This CDR3 spans 12 amino acids. V lost 4 bases, J lost 7 bases, and 11 bases lay in between.

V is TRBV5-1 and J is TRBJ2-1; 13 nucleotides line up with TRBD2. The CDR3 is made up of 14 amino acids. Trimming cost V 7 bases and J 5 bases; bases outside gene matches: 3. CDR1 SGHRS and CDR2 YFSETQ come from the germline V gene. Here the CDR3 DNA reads TGCGCCAGCGGACTAGCGGGGGAGGACAATGAGCAGTTCTTC. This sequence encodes CASGLAGEDNEQFF.

As DNA, the CDR3 is TGTGCCAGCAGTGAATATGGACAGGACACATATGGCTACACCTTC. It is translated as CASSEYGQDTYGYTF. The chain carries TRBV25-1 and TRBJ1-2; 7 nucleotides line up with TRBD1. The ends lost 0 bases at V and 5 bases at J; junction bases unmatched: 6. The CDR3 sequence is 15 residues long. Germline V lookup: CDR1 MGHDK, CDR2 SYGVNS.

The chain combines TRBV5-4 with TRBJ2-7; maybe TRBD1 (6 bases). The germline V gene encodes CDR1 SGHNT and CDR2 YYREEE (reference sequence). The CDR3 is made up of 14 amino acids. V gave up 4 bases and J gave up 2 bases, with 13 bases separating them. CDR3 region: CASSRKQGPYEQYF. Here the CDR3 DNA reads TGTGCCAGCAGCCGTAAACAGGGACCCTACGAGCAGTACTTC.

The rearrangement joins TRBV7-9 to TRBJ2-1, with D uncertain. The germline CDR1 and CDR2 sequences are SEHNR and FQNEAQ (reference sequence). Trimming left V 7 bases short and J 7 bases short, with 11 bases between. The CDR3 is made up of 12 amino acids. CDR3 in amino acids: CASTPGPNEQFF. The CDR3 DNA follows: TGTGCCAGCACCCCCGGTCCTAATGAGCAGTTCTTC.

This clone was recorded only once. The CDR3 nucleotides are TGTGCCAGCAGTCCGGGACTAGCGTACAATGAGCAGTTCTTC. It translates to CASSPGLAYNEQFF. The chain links TRBV2 to TRBJ2-1, with 10 bases matching TRBD2. The CDR3 has 14 residues. The trim removed 5 bases at V and 4 bases at J, leaving 2 bases unmatched. Germline V gene lookup returns CDR1 SNHLY and CDR2 FYNNEI. The variable domain in full, completed from reference TRBV2 and TRBJ2-1, reads EPEVTQTPSHQVTQMGQEVILRCVPISNHLYFYWYRQILGQKVEFLVSFYNNEISEKSEIFDDQFSVERPDGSNFTLKIRSTKLEDSAMYFCASSPGLAYNEQFFGPGTRLTVL.

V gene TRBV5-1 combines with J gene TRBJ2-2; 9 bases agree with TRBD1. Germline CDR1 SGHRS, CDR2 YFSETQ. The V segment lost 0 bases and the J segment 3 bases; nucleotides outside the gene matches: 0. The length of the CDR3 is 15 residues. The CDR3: CASSLGQGDTGELFF. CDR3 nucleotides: TGCGCCAGCAGCTTGGGACAGGGGGACACCGGGGAGCTGTTTTTT.

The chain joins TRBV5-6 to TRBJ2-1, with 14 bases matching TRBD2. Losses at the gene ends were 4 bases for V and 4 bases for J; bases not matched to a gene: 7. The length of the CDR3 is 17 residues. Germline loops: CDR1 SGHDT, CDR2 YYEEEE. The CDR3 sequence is CASSLGLAGGSYNEQFF. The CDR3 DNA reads TGTGCCAGCAGCCTCGGACTAGCGGGAGGTTCTTACAATGAGCAGTTCTTC.

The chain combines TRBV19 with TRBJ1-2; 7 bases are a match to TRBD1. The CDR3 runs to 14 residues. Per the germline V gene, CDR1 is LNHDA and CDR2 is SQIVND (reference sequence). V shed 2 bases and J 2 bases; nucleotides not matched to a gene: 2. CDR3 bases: TGTGCCAGTAGTATAAGGGACAGAAACTATGGCTACACCTTC. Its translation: CASSIRDRNYGYTF.

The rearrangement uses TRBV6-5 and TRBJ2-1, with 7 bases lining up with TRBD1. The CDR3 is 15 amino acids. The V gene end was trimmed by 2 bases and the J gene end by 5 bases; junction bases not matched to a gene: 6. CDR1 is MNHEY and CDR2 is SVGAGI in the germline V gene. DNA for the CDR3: TGTGCCAGCAGTTACGCCCGGGACAGAGACAATGAGCAGTTCTTC. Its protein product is CASSYARDRDNEQFF.

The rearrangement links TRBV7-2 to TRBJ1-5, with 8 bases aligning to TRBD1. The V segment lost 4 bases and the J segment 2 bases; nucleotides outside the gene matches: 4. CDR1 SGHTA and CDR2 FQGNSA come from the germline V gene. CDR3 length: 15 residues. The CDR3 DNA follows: TGTGCCAGCAGCTCAGGGGGCGCGGGCAATCAGCCCCAGCATTTT. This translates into CASSSGGAGNQPQHF.

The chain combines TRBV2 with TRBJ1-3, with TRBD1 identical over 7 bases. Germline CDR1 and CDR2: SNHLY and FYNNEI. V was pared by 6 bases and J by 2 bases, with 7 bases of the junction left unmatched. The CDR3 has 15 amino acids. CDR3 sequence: CASRETGATGNTIYF. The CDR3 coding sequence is TGTGCCAGCAGAGAAACAGGGGCAACTGGAAACACCATATATTTT.

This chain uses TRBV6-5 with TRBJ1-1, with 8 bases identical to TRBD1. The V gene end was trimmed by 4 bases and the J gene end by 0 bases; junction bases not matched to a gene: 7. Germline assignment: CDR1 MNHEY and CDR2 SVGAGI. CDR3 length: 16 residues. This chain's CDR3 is CASSSLRTGMNTEAFF. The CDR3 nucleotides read TGTGCCAGCAGTTCCCTTAGGACAGGGATGAACACTGAAGCTTTCTTT.